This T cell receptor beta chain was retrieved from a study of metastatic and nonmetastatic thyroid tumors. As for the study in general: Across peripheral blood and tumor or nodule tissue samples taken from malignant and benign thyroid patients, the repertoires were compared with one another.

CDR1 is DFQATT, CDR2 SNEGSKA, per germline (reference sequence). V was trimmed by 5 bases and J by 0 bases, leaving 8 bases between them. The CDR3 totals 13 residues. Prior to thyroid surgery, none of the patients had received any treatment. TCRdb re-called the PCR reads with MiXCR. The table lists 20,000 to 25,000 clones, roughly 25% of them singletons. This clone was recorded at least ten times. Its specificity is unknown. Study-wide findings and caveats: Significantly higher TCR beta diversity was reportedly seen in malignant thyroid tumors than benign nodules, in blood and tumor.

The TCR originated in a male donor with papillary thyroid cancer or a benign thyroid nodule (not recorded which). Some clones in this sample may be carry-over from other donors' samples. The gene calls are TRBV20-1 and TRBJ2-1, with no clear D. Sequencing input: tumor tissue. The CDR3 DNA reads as TGCAGTGCTGGGCATAGCTCCTACAATGAGCAGTTCTTC. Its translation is CSAGHSSYNEQFF.